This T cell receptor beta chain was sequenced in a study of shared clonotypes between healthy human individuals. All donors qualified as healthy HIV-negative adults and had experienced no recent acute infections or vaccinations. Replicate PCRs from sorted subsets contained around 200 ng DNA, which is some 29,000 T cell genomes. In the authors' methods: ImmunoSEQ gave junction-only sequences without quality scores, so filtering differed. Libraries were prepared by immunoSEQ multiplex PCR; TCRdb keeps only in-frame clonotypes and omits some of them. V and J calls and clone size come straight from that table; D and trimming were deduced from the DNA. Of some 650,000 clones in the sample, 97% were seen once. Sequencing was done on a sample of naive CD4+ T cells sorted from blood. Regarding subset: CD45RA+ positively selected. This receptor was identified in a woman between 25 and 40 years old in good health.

CDR3: CSFHGLVNTGELFF. CDR3 nucleotides: TGCAGCTTTCATGGACTCGTGAACACCGGGGAGCTGTTTTTT. The rearrangement uses TRBV29-1 and TRBJ2-2; perhaps TRBD2 as D (5 bases). Germline lookup yields CDR1 SQVTM and CDR2 ANQGSEA. This CDR3 has 14 amino acids. Trimming removed 8 bases from V and 1 base from J, with 14 bases in between.